Shown below are 13 T cell receptor beta chains from a single sample sequenced in a study of blood T cell repertoires in COVID-19. The protocol was immunoSEQ multiplex PCR, while the TCRdb copy is restricted to in-frame clones and leaves out a portion. The data show around 300,000 clones, approximately 89% seen once. Sequencing used PBMCs or T cells enriched from blood (not recorded which). These receptors came from a man younger than 40 who had recovered from COVID-19.

This clone was recorded once. The chain is built from TRBV5-1 and TRBJ2-3; TRBD1 is a possible D gene (5 bases). Germline V gene lookup returns CDR1 SGHRS and CDR2 YFSETQ. With 7 bases removed from V and 4 bases from J, the gap between germline ends came to 19 bases. This CDR3 is built from 15 residues. The CDR3 DNA reads as TGCGCCAGCGGGGCCTCTCATACGGGCCCAGATACGCAGTATTTT. Translated, it gives CASGASHTGPDTQYF.

The count of this clone is one. The V and J genes are TRBV18 and TRBJ1-1; 7 bases are a match to TRBD1. The V gene end was trimmed by 6 bases and the J gene end by 1 base; junction bases not matched to a gene: 5. Germline V gene lookup returns CDR1 KGHSH and CDR2 LQKENI. This CDR3 is built from 14 residues. The DNA of the CDR3 is TGTGCCAGCTCTTTGGGACAGACGAACACTGAAGCTTTCTTT. Translated, it gives CASSLGQTNTEAFF.

V gene TRBV11-3 combines with J gene TRBJ2-3; D not resolved. V dropped 3 bases and J dropped 4 bases, with 8 bases sitting between them. Per the germline V gene, CDR1 is SGHNT and CDR2 is YENEEA. CDR3 length: 13 amino acids. CDR3 DNA: TGTGCCAGCAGCTTCGGTGAAGCAGATACGCAGTATTTT. Protein product: CASSFGEADTQYF.

This sequence joins TRBV5-4 and TRBJ1-3; D remains unclear. The V end lost 4 bases, the J end lost 2 bases, and 16 bases lay between the germline ends. Germline CDR1 SGHNT, CDR2 YYREEE (reference sequence). CDR3 size: 16 residues. The CDR3 DNA is TGTGCCAGCAGCCCGTCGCCGGCGGGAACTGGAAACACCATATATTTT. This encodes CASSPSPAGTGNTIYF.

The chain carries TRBV11-2 and TRBJ2-3; D is perhaps TRBD1 (7 bases). This CDR3 has 17 amino acids. V lost 3 bases and J 0 bases, leaving 16 bases between the germline ends. Germline CDR1 SGHAT, CDR2 FQNNGV. This CDR3 is CASSFRGGQASTDTQYF. The CDR3 DNA sequence: TGTGCCAGCAGCTTTAGGGGAGGACAGGCGAGCACAGATACGCAGTATTTT.

The chain is built from TRBV9 and TRBJ2-5; D is possibly TRBD1 (6 bases). The V gene's germline CDR1 is SGDLS and CDR2 YYNGEE. Trimming removed 1 base at V and 4 bases at J, with 14 bases between. The CDR3 runs 15 residues. The CDR3 sequence is CASSVFTGFLETQYF. CDR3 in DNA: TGTGCCAGCAGCGTATTCACAGGGTTTCTAGAGACCCAGTACTTC.

This clone came up a few times. The V and J genes are TRBV14 and TRBJ2-1; 10 nucleotides match TRBD1. The V and J ends lost 0 bases and 8 bases, in that order; junction bases with no gene match: 7. There are 16 residues in the CDR3. Germline loops: CDR1 SGHDN, CDR2 FVKESK. CDR3 sequence reads: CASSQDLGQGWDEQFF. The CDR3 DNA is TGTGCCAGCAGCCAAGATCTGGGACAGGGGTGGGATGAGCAGTTCTTC.

The chain uses TRBV7-8 and TRBJ2-1; 9 bases align to TRBD2. The CDR3 runs 21 residues. Trimming removed 5 bases from V and 5 bases from J; junction bases left unmatched: 25. CDR1 is SGHVS and CDR2 is FQNEAQ in the germline V gene. CDR3: CASSPEGALGPSGAYHNEQFF. CDR3 DNA: TGTGCCAGCAGCCCCGAGGGGGCCTTAGGTCCTAGCGGGGCCTACCACAATGAGCAGTTCTTC.

The chain is built from TRBV2 and TRBJ1-1, with no clear D. Germline V gene lookup returns CDR1 SNHLY and CDR2 FYNNEI. The CDR3 covers 13 residues. Trimming took 6 bases from V and 1 from J, leaving 9 bases between them. The DNA of the CDR3 is TGTGCCAGCAGAATCCAGTCGAACACTGAAGCTTTCTTT. Protein: CASRIQSNTEAFF.

In its sample, this clone was seen once. The rearrangement joins TRBV28 to TRBJ2-5; 16 bases match TRBD2. Looked up from germline, CDR1 is MDHEN and CDR2 is SYDVKM. This CDR3 is 18 amino acids long. J lost 4 bases, V lost 1 base, and 6 bases had no gene match. The CDR3 DNA sequence: TGTGCCAGCAGTTTATTGGGGACTAGCGGGGGGGCGCGAGAGACCCAGTACTTC. Its translation: CASSLLGTSGGARETQYF. The variable domain in full, completed from reference TRBV28 and TRBJ2-5, reads DVKVTQSSRYLVKRTGEKVFLECVQDMDHENMFWYRQDPGLGLRLIYFSYDVKMKEKGDIPEGYSVSREKKERFSLILESASTNQTSMYLCASSLLGTSGGARETQYFGPGTRLLVL.

The rearrangement uses TRBV7-2 and TRBJ2-7; D is possibly TRBD1 (6 bases). There are 13 residues in the CDR3. The V gene's germline CDR1 is SGHTA and CDR2 FQGNSA. V shed 3 bases and J shed 3 bases, with 9 bases lying between them. CDR3 loop: CASSFQQGYEQYF. CDR3 DNA sequence: TGTGCCAGCAGCTTTCAACAGGGCTACGAGCAGTACTTC.

About this clone itself: A read error may account for a junction end that differs from germline. The gene calls are TRBV14 and TRBJ2-7; 12 bases map to TRBD1. Germline V gives CDR1 SGHDN, CDR2 FVKESK. There are 16 residues in the CDR3. CDR3 nucleotides: TGTGCCAGCAACCAAGCGGGACAGGGGGCTCAGGGCGAGCAGTACTTC. It encodes CASNQAGQGAQGEQYF.

The V call is TRBV10-3, the J call TRBJ2-1; D call uncertain. The CDR3 loop spans 12 amino acids. Trimming left V 0 bases short and J 16 bases short, with 13 bases between. Looked up from germline, CDR1 is ENHRY and CDR2 is SYGVKD. The CDR3 spells CAISESTQAAFF. The CDR3 DNA is TGTGCCATCAGTGAGTCGACGCAGGCCGCCTTCTTC.